These 31 T cell receptor beta chains came from one sample sequenced in a study of human versus mouse CDR3 diversity and MHC coevolution. TCRdb's table, derived via immunoSEQ multiplex PCR, lists solely in-frame clones and lacks some. The table records tens of thousands of clones, around 95% of them present only once. Sequencing was carried out using naive CD4+ T cells from blood. The subset here: CD45RO-negative CD62L-positive naive CD4 T cells. The receptors come from a person aged 25 to 69 in good health.

The genes are TRBV4-1 and TRBJ1-3, with D maybe TRBD1 (5 bases). The CDR3 covers 17 residues. V lost 0 bases and J lost 4, with 16 bases in between. Germline values: CDR1 MGHRA, CDR2 YSYEKL. The CDR3 here is CASSQEETGRSGNTIYF. The CDR3 DNA sequence: TGCGCCAGCAGCCAAGAAGAAACAGGCAGGTCAGGAAACACCATATATTTT.

The genes are TRBV7-2 and TRBJ2-7; D may be TRBD2 (5 bases). Germline CDR1 reads SGHTA; CDR2 reads FQGNSA. The CDR3 covers 13 residues. V was pared by 5 bases and J by 7 bases, with 15 bases between. CDR3 amino acids: CASSLSRGLEQYF. The DNA of the CDR3 is TGTGCCAGCAGCCTTAGCCGCGGGCTTGAGCAGTACTTC.

The chain has TRBV28 and TRBJ2-5, with TRBD2 identical over 12 bases. Germline V gene sequence: CDR1 MDHEN, CDR2 SYDVKM. The CDR3 loop spans 16 amino acids. With 5 bases clipped from V and 4 bases from J, the junction kept 8 bases outside the gene matches. CDR3 amino acids: CASSILAGGLGETQYF. The CDR3 DNA follows: TGTGCCAGCAGTATTCTAGCGGGGGGGCTGGGAGAGACCCAGTACTTC.

The rearrangement links TRBV7-2 to TRBJ1-1, with 8 positions matching TRBD1. V gave up 5 bases and J gave up 10 bases; unmatched junction bases: 9. Looked up from germline, CDR1 is SGHTA and CDR2 is FQGNSA. The CDR3 runs to 13 residues. The DNA for the CDR3 is TGTGCCAGCAGCCCACGACAGGGGAGCGCAGCTTTCTTT. It encodes CASSPRQGSAAFF.

The chain employs TRBV29-1 and TRBJ2-2; D perhaps matches TRBD2 (6 bases). This CDR3 is 14 amino acids long. CDR1 is SQVTM, CDR2 ANQGSEA, per germline. V lost 4 bases, J lost 2 bases, and 11 bases lay in between. As DNA, the CDR3 is TGCAGCGTTGGAGAGCGGGTTAACACCGGGGAGCTGTTTTTT. It translates to CSVGERVNTGELFF.

This rearrangement joins TRBV19 to TRBJ1-1, with unresolved D. The germline V and J ends were trimmed by 5 bases and 1 base, with 8 bases remaining between them. The CDR3 has 13 residues. Germline lookup yields CDR1 LNHDA and CDR2 SQIVND (reference sequence). CDR3 sequence reads: CASSVNKNTEAFF. CDR3 DNA: TGTGCCAGTAGTGTCAACAAGAACACTGAAGCTTTCTTT.

This clone was seen once. The rearrangement joins TRBV7-2 to TRBJ2-7, with D perhaps TRBD2 (5 bases). Per the germline V gene, CDR1 is SGHTA and CDR2 is FQGNSA. This CDR3 region has 14 residues. Trimming pared 1 base from V and 4 bases from J, leaving 11 bases between. Here the CDR3 DNA reads TGTGCCAGCAGCTTAGTGAGGGTGACATACGAGCAGTACTTC. Translation gives CASSLVRVTYEQYF.

To note about this clone: The junction departs from the called germline gene at one end, perhaps through a read error. The V call is TRBV2, the J call TRBJ2-3, with 7 nucleotides matching TRBD2. The CDR3 consists of 11 residues. CDR1 and CDR2 (germline): SNHLY, FYNNEI. CDR3 nucleotides: TGTGCCAGCAGTGAACTAGCGGCGCATAACTTT. Translating gives CASSELAAHNF.

The genes are TRBV7-7 and TRBJ1-1, with TRBD1 identical over 10 bases. The CDR3 loop spans 13 amino acids. Germline V gene data show CDR1 as SSHAT and CDR2 as FNYEAQ (reference sequence). V shed 5 bases and J 8 bases; nucleotides not matched to a gene: 5. This chain's CDR3 is CASSAGTGAEAFF. CDR3 coding DNA: TGTGCCAGCAGCGCCGGGACAGGGGCCGAAGCTTTCTTT.

The V and J genes are TRBV15 and TRBJ1-6; D ambiguous. The CDR3 length is 13 residues. The ends were cut back, 6 bases at V and 7 bases at J, with 10 bases in the middle. The germline V gene encodes CDR1 LNHNV and CDR2 YYDKDF (reference sequence). CDR3 protein: CATSRQVNSPLHF. The CDR3 DNA reads as TGTGCCACCAGTAGGCAGGTCAATTCACCCCTCCACTTT.

The chain links TRBV7-2 to TRBJ2-7; no clear D. This CDR3 spans 14 amino acids. Between the trimmed V and J ends, which lost 4 bases and 2 bases, there was a span of 12 bases. Germline V gene data show CDR1 as SGHTA and CDR2 as FQGNSA. The CDR3 loop reads CASSYIVGPYEQYF. In DNA, the CDR3 is TGTGCCAGCAGCTATATAGTGGGCCCCTACGAGCAGTACTTC.

The rearrangement joins TRBV13 to TRBJ1-1; 7 nucleotides align to TRBD1. V shed 5 bases, J shed 0 bases, and the junction held 12 bases outside the gene matches. Looked up from germline, CDR1 is PRHDT and CDR2 is FYEKMQ (reference sequence). This CDR3 contains 17 residues. The CDR3 protein is CASSPRGAPYMNTEAFF. In nucleotides, the CDR3 is TGTGCCAGCAGCCCCAGGGGGGCCCCATACATGAACACTGAAGCTTTCTTT.

The rearrangement links TRBV11-1 to TRBJ1-2; D is undetermined. This CDR3 has 14 residues. Per germline, CDR1 SGHAT and CDR2 FQDESV (reference sequence). With 5 bases removed from V and 1 base from J, the gap between germline ends came to 11 bases. CDR3 sequence (DNA): TGTGCCAGCAGCCTCCTCGGCGGTAACTATGGCTACACCTTC. Protein product: CASSLLGGNYGYTF.

The chain couples TRBV12-5 to TRBJ2-1, with 7 bases that match TRBD2. This CDR3 has 19 amino acids. After removal of 2 bases from V and 3 bases from J, the junction contained 16 bases not matched to a gene. In germline, CDR1 is LGHNT, CDR2 FRNRAP. The chain's CDR3 is CASGLFRGAGGGRYNEQFF. CDR3 DNA sequence: TGTGCTAGTGGTTTGTTTCGCGGGGCGGGCGGGGGTCGCTACAATGAGCAGTTCTTC.

The chain combines TRBV6-5 with TRBJ2-5; D gene uncertain. The assigned J gene may be wrong: the sequence end matches TRBJ2-7 better. CDR3 size: 13 residues. Germline CDR1 MNHEY, CDR2 SVGAGI. The CDR3 DNA is TGTGCCAGCAGCAGAGGTATTGGTTACGAGCAGTACTTC. The encoded protein is CASSRGIGYEQYF.

This rearrangement joins TRBV5-4 to TRBJ1-5; the D gene is possibly TRBD1 (5 bases). Germline CDR1 is SGHNT and CDR2 is YYREEE (reference sequence). With 2 bases removed from V and 2 bases from J, the gap between germline ends came to 8 bases. This CDR3 is built from 14 residues. In DNA, the CDR3 is TGTGCCAGCAGCTTAGGGGTAGGCAATCAGCCCCAGCATTTT. Translating gives CASSLGVGNQPQHF.

V and J are TRBV30 and TRBJ2-1, with TRBD2 matching over 12 bases. Germline V gives CDR1 GTSNPN, CDR2 SVGIG (reference sequence). The V and J ends lost 8 bases and 0 bases, in that order; junction bases with no gene match: 5. The CDR3 is made up of 15 amino acids. This CDR3 is CAQTSGGSSYNEQFF. The CDR3, as DNA: TGTGCCCAGACTAGCGGGGGAAGCTCCTACAATGAGCAGTTCTTC.

The chain joins TRBV5-4 to TRBJ2-5; possible D gene TRBD2, 5 bases. Germline V gene sequence: CDR1 SGHNT, CDR2 YYREEE (reference sequence). The CDR3 spans 17 residues. Between the trimmed V and J ends, which lost 0 bases and 11 bases, there was a span of 26 bases. The CDR3 DNA is TGTGCCAGCAGCTTGGAGGCGGACTTCAGCTCCGTCCACAAGCAGTACTTC. This sequence encodes CASSLEADFSSVHKQYF.

J is TRBJ2-7 and V is TRBV6-1; D may be TRBD2 (6 bases). Trimming pared 6 bases from V and 7 bases from J, leaving 19 bases between. The germline CDR1 and CDR2 sequences are MNHNS and SASEGT. The CDR3 spans 14 residues. CDR3 coding DNA: TGTGCCAGCAGGAATAGCGGTTCCGAGGGAGAGCAGTACTTC. Translation gives CASRNSGSEGEQYF.

The V call is TRBV7-9, the J call TRBJ2-7, with a weak D call TRBD2 (5 bases). This CDR3 has 14 amino acids. The ends were cut back, 5 bases at V and 3 bases at J, with 14 bases in the middle. Germline V gene sequence: CDR1 SEHNR, CDR2 FQNEAQ (reference sequence). The CDR3 loop reads CASSPIDGLYEQYF. DNA for the CDR3: TGTGCCAGCAGCCCCATTGACGGACTCTACGAGCAGTACTTC.

This chain joins TRBV6-5 and TRBJ1-5, with D hard to call. The V gene's germline CDR1 is MNHEY and CDR2 SVGAGI. CDR3 length: 13 residues. The V end lost 6 bases, the J end lost 4 bases, and 10 bases lay between the germline ends. CDR3 sequence reads: CASRLARNQPQHF. The CDR3 DNA reads TGTGCCAGCAGGCTGGCCAGGAATCAGCCCCAGCATTTT.

The chain couples TRBV9 to TRBJ2-1, with D possibly matching TRBD2 (6 bases). The CDR3 contains 15 residues. V gave up 1 base and J gave up 7 bases, with 15 bases separating them. In germline, CDR1 is SGDLS, CDR2 YYNGEE. CDR3 region: CASSVRGGGRNEQFF. CDR3 sequence (DNA): TGTGCCAGCAGCGTAAGGGGAGGAGGTAGGAATGAGCAGTTCTTC.

This chain joins TRBV10-3 and TRBJ2-3; 11 bases map to TRBD2. The ends lost 3 bases at V and 6 bases at J; junction bases unmatched: 8. CDR3 length equals 16 residues. Germline loops: CDR1 ENHRY, CDR2 SYGVKD. CDR3 in DNA: TGTGCCATCAGTGACCCTACTAGCGGGAGTGGGGATACGCAGTATTTT. This encodes CAISDPTSGSGDTQYF.

The chain couples TRBV4-3 to TRBJ2-7; 13 bases fit TRBD2. CDR1 LGHNA and CDR2 YSLEER come from the germline V gene. CDR3 length equals 17 residues. The junction had 6 bases not matched to a gene; V was cut back by 4 bases and J by 0 bases. The CDR3 nucleotides are TGCGCCAGCAGCCCCGGACTAGCGGGAGACTCCTCCTACGAGCAGTACTTC. Translating it yields CASSPGLAGDSSYEQYF.

This chain joins TRBV2 and TRBJ2-5, with a tentative D call TRBD2 (7 bases). The CDR3 is 16 residues long. Per the germline V gene, CDR1 is SNHLY and CDR2 is FYNNEI. V lost 5 bases and J 5 bases, leaving 21 bases between the germline ends. In nucleotides, the CDR3 is TGTGCCAGCAGTCCCCGGGGGGCTCAGGGTAGGGAGACCCAGTACTTC. Translating gives CASSPRGAQGRETQYF.

The chain joins TRBV28 to TRBJ2-7; weak D call: TRBD2 (5 bases). Between the trimmed V and J ends, which lost 4 bases and 7 bases, there was a span of 20 bases. The CDR3 totals 15 residues. From germline, CDR1 is MDHEN and CDR2 SYDVKM. The CDR3 region is CASSSPDSTLEEQYF. The CDR3 nucleotides read TGTGCCAGCAGTTCCCCGGACTCTACCCTGGAAGAGCAGTACTTC.

The V gene is TRBV11-1, the J gene TRBJ1-4; D possibly corresponds to TRBD1 (5 bases). Germline V gene sequence: CDR1 SGHAT, CDR2 FQDESV (reference sequence). Trimming cost V 5 bases and J 7 bases, with 14 bases left between them. The CDR3 totals 14 residues. DNA of the CDR3: TGTGCCAGCAGCACACCGGGACTCTCTGAAAAACTGTTTTTT. It is translated as CASSTPGLSEKLFF. Based on the CDR3 plus reference TRBV11-1 and TRBJ1-4, the full variable domain is EAEVAQSPRYKITEKSQAVAFWCDPISGHATLYWYRQILGQGPELLVQFQDESVVDDSQLPKDRFSAERLKGVDSTLKIQPAELGDSAMYLCASSTPGLSEKLFFGSGTQLSVL.

This chain connects TRBV6-5 to TRBJ2-7, with D perhaps TRBD2 (6 bases). Trimming pared 6 bases from V and 3 bases from J, leaving 9 bases between. This CDR3 is 12 amino acids long. Germline V CDR1 and CDR2: MNHEY, SVGAGI. As DNA, the CDR3 is TGTGCCAGCAGCCGCGGGGTCTACGAGCAGTACTTC. It is translated as CASSRGVYEQYF.

The genes are TRBV29-1 and TRBJ1-2; D is undetermined. The CDR3 is 13 amino acids. The V and J ends lost 0 bases and 6 bases respectively, with 11 bases between them. Germline V CDR1 and CDR2: SQVTM, ANQGSEA. The CDR3 region has the DNA TGCAGCGTTGAAGATTCGGGGATGAATGGCTACACCTTC. Translation: CSVEDSGMNGYTF.

The chain couples TRBV29-1 to TRBJ1-3; D ambiguous. Germline CDR1 reads SQVTM; CDR2 reads ANQGSEA. V was pared by 3 bases and J by 1 base, with 4 bases between. The CDR3 extends over 12 amino acids. Here the CDR3 reads CSVDGSGNTIYF. Written as DNA, the CDR3 is TGCAGCGTTGACGGTTCTGGAAACACCATATATTTT.

The rearrangement joins TRBV15 to TRBJ1-1; the D gene is possibly TRBD1 (5 bases). The CDR3 spans 14 residues. Germline lookup yields CDR1 LNHNV and CDR2 YYDKDF (reference sequence). Trimming removed 1 base from V and 5 bases from J, with 11 bases in between. The DNA for the CDR3 is TGTGCCACCAGCAGAGTCGTCAGGGAAACTGAAGCTTTCTTT. It translates to CATSRVVRETEAFF. The complete variable domain, with remaining parts taken from reference TRBV15 and TRBJ1-1, reads DAMVIQNPRYQVTQFGKPVTLSCSQTLNHNVMYWYQQKSSQAPKLLFHYYDKDFNNEADTPDNFQSRRPNTSFCFLDIRSPGLGDTAMYLCATSRVVRETEAFFGQGTRLTVV.